This T cell receptor beta chain was recovered during a study of beta chain features in type 1 diabetes. Of note for this clone: Its antigen is not identified.

From germline, CDR1 is MNHNS and CDR2 SASEGT. Trimming pared 4 bases from V and 10 bases from J, leaving 14 bases between. This CDR3 has 13 residues. Based on CD45RO/CCR7/CD25/CD127/CD95/CD27, CD4+ regulatory, stem cell-like memory, naive and central memory cells were sorted. Study outcomes and limitations: Among patients with Type 1 diabetes, TCRB CDR3s were moderately but significantly shorter in every one of the four CD4+ subsets. Naive, central memory and Treg TCRB repertoires seemed to resemble each other more closely in patients than they did in healthy donors. For patients and controls alike, PCR might favor shorter templates to the same degree.

Sequenced material consisted of expressed TCRB transcripts (all of the isolated RNA was reverse transcribed). Naive, central memory and regulatory T cell samples produced a mean of about 4 million reads. Here immunoSEQ multiplex PCR was the method, and the copy in TCRdb shows in-frame clones only, minus some. The data contain 680,000 or so clones, roughly 12% of them seen just once; the ten biggest clones take up approximately 0.022%. The chain couples TRBV6-1 to TRBJ2-1; D assignment may be TRBD1 or TRBD2 (5 bases each). The sequence was collected from a man between 18 and 29 years old with type 1 diabetes. Source material: naive CD4+ T cells from blood. The CDR3 bases are TGTGCCAGCAGTGCGGGACGCCAGCTAGAGCAGTTCTTC. Its protein product is CASSAGRQLEQFF.